This passage covers 27 T cell receptor beta chains from one sample sequenced in a study of Ad26.COV2.S vaccination and SARS-CoV-2 variants listed by TCRdb under 2021. The treatment or condition label of this sample denotes: roughly 20 received Ad26.COV2.S at low or high dose, single or two shots; roughly five received placebo; per-sample allocation not given. For vaccine and placebo recipients, repertoires were sequenced using samples collected on day 63 after the first injection. Libraries were made using the immunoSEQ multiplex PCR assay. This immuneACCESS table, as held by TCRdb, lists in-frame sequences with V and J called but not all clones. Of the missing ones, under half trace to an unresolved V gene in checked studies; the others have no known cause. The sample records hundreds of thousands of clones, about 89% of which are singletons. The ten largest clones represent about 1.5% of the sample.

Source: peripheral blood, taken in a trial of Ad26.COV2.S vaccine versus placebo. These receptors all come from a person between 18 and 59 years old who received the Ad26.COV2.S COVID-19 vaccine or a placebo.

This clone has only one observation. This chain uses TRBV10-3 with TRBJ1-1; D is uncertain. Germline V gene lookup returns CDR1 ENHRY and CDR2 SYGVKD. V was pared by 10 bases and J by 1 base, with 10 bases between. This CDR3 spans 12 amino acids. In nucleotides, the CDR3 is TGTGCCACCGGTTCTGGGAACACTGAAGCTTTCTTT. Its translation is CATGSGNTEAFF.

J is TRBJ2-7 and V is TRBV27; weak D call: TRBD1 (5 bases). The CDR3 runs to 13 residues. CDR1 and CDR2 from the germline V gene are MNHEY and SMNVEV (reference sequence). V gave up 3 bases and J gave up 6 bases, with 12 bases separating them. The CDR3 sequence: CASSFGQGGEQYF. The CDR3 DNA reads TGTGCCAGCAGTTTCGGTCAGGGCGGCGAGCAGTACTTC.

Turning to this clone: The same CDR3 arises from other DNA sequences in this sample as well. The chain carries TRBV6-1 and TRBJ2-7; D not resolved. CDR1 and CDR2 from the germline V gene are MNHNS and SASEGT. The ends were cut back, 2 bases at V and 4 bases at J, with 12 bases in the middle. The CDR3 has 14 residues. CDR3 amino acids: CASSESGRIYEQYF. As DNA, the CDR3 is TGTGCCAGCAGTGAATCCGGCAGGATATACGAGCAGTACTTC.

The V and J genes are TRBV19 and TRBJ1-1; no reliable D call. This CDR3 has 13 amino acids. Trimming took 2 bases from V and 0 from J, leaving 4 bases between them. Germline CDR1 and CDR2: LNHDA and SQIVND (reference sequence). For the CDR3, the DNA is TGTGCCAGTAGTATACGGTTGAACACTGAAGCTTTCTTT. It yields the protein CASSIRLNTEAFF.

This chain joins TRBV7-2 and TRBJ2-1; D remains ambiguous. The CDR3 has 15 amino acids. CDR1 is SGHTA, CDR2 FQGNSA, per germline. Trimming stripped 1 base from V and 1 base from J, with 8 bases between. The CDR3 loop is CASSLEVGSYNEQFF. CDR3 sequence (DNA): TGTGCCAGCAGCTTAGAGGTAGGATCCTACAATGAGCAGTTCTTC.

The chain recombines TRBV5-1 with TRBJ2-7; D unresolved. Trimming took 3 bases from V and 0 from J, leaving 13 bases between them. The CDR3 is 15 amino acids. In germline, CDR1 is SGHRS, CDR2 YFSETQ. CDR3 residues: CASSSLDGSSYEQYF. CDR3 nucleotides: TGCGCCAGCAGCTCTCTGGACGGTAGCTCCTACGAGCAGTACTTC.

This sequence joins TRBV11-2 and TRBJ2-5, with 8 bases aligning to TRBD2. Per the germline V gene, CDR1 is SGHAT and CDR2 is FQNNGV. The J segment lost 2 bases and the V segment lost 6 bases, leaving 11 bases of the junction unmatched. The CDR3 runs to 16 residues. The CDR3 coding sequence is TGTGCCAGCAGAGGGTTCCCCGGGGGGGAACAAGAGACCCAGTACTTC. Its protein is CASRGFPGGEQETQYF.

The CDR3 coding sequence is TGTGCCAGCAGCGCCCAGGGCAGGGGGCGGACAGATACGCAGTATTTT. Amino acid sequence: CASSAQGRGRTDTQYF. This sequence joins TRBV7-3 and TRBJ2-3, with TRBD1 matching over 8 bases. CDR1 and CDR2 from the germline V gene are SGHTA and FQGTGA. This CDR3 contains 16 residues. V shed 5 bases, J shed 3 bases, and the junction held 10 bases outside the gene matches.

This chain connects TRBV2 to TRBJ1-2; D uncertain. Germline values: CDR1 SNHLY, CDR2 FYNNEI. Trimming left V 4 bases short and J 2 bases short, with 8 bases between. The CDR3 spans 13 residues. CDR3 sequence: CASSVGPNYGYTF. The CDR3 nucleotides read TGTGCCAGCAGTGTCGGCCCCAACTATGGCTACACCTTC.

The chain combines TRBV7-6 with TRBJ2-5; a possible D gene is TRBD1 (6 bases). Trimming removed 0 bases at V and 5 bases at J, with 16 bases between. The CDR3 spans 16 residues. Germline CDR1 reads SGHVS; CDR2 reads FNYEAQ. This chain's CDR3 is CASSLAFEARGETQYF. As DNA, the CDR3 is TGTGCCAGCAGCTTAGCTTTTGAGGCGAGGGGGGAGACCCAGTACTTC.

The chain recombines TRBV4-3 with TRBJ2-3, with a possible D match to TRBD2 (6 bases). The CDR3 sequence is 14 residues long. V was pared by 0 bases and J by 6 bases, with 10 bases between. Looked up from germline, CDR1 is LGHNA and CDR2 is YSLEER. This CDR3 reads CASSQEGGRDTQYF. The DNA of the CDR3 is TGCGCCAGCAGCCAAGAGGGGGGACGGGATACGCAGTATTTT.

The CDR3 loop is CASSNSVGRSFGQYF. The DNA for the CDR3 is TGTGCCAGTAGTAACTCCGTTGGGAGGTCCTTTGGGCAGTACTTC. The chain carries TRBV19 and TRBJ2-7; D perhaps matches TRBD2 (6 bases). The CDR3 length is 15 residues. Per germline, CDR1 LNHDA and CDR2 SQIVND (reference sequence). V was trimmed by 4 bases and J by 9 bases, leaving 22 bases between them. The whole variable domain, filled in from reference TRBV19 and TRBJ2-7, reads DGGITQSPKYLFRKEGQNVTLSCEQNLNHDAMYWYRQDPGQGLRLIYYSQIVNDFQKGDIAEGYSVSREKKESFPLTVTSAQKNPTAFYLCASSNSVGRSFGQYFGPGTRLTVT.

The chain links TRBV14 to TRBJ1-1; D not resolved. Germline V gene data show CDR1 as SGHDN and CDR2 as FVKESK. The CDR3 loop spans 14 amino acids. V was cut by 0 bases and J by 1 base, with 6 bases left in between. CDR3 amino acids: CASSQEAANTEAFF. CDR3 DNA: TGTGCCAGCAGCCAAGAGGCAGCGAACACTGAAGCTTTCTTT.

This chain connects TRBV5-4 to TRBJ1-6, with D perhaps matching TRBD1 (6 bases). The CDR3 consists of 14 residues. V was pared by 2 bases and J by 11 bases, with 14 bases between. In germline, CDR1 is SGHNT, CDR2 YYREEE (reference sequence). CDR3 residues: CASSFGDIGTPLHF. Here the CDR3 DNA reads TGTGCCAGCAGCTTTGGGGACATTGGCACACCCCTCCACTTT.

The chain couples TRBV6-6 to TRBJ2-2; D is unclear. This CDR3 is 14 amino acids long. Trimming took 7 bases from V and 1 from J, leaving 10 bases between them. In germline, CDR1 is MNHNY, CDR2 SVGAGI (reference sequence). This chain's CDR3 is CASTSNLNTGELFF. Here the CDR3 DNA reads TGTGCCAGCACCTCCAACCTGAACACCGGGGAGCTGTTTTTT.

The chain joins TRBV5-1 to TRBJ2-7; TRBD1 agrees at 7 bases. V trimming: 0 bases; J trimming: 3 bases; junction bases outside the gene matches: 9. CDR1 SGHRS and CDR2 YFSETQ come from the germline V gene. This CDR3 has 16 amino acids. DNA of the CDR3: TGCGCCAGCAGCTTGGGTCCTGGACAGGTGTTCTACGAGCAGTACTTC. It codes for CASSLGPGQVFYEQYF.

The V gene is TRBV30, the J gene TRBJ1-3, with D unresolved. CDR3 size: 13 residues. The V gene's germline CDR1 is GTSNPN and CDR2 SVGIG (reference sequence). The CDR3 reads CARTGSAGNTIYF. The CDR3 DNA reads TGTGCTCGGACGGGCAGCGCTGGAAACACCATATATTTT.

This clone was observed a few times. This sample also contains other DNA sequences that code for the same CDR3. V gene TRBV7-2 combines with J gene TRBJ1-5; D call uncertain. The V gene's germline CDR1 is SGHTA and CDR2 FQGNSA. CDR3 length: 13 amino acids. V lost 1 base, J lost 6 bases, and 7 bases lay in between. CDR3 coding DNA: TGTGCCAGCAGCTTAGAGGGTGGTCAGCCCCAGCATTTT. Translation: CASSLEGGQPQHF.

V usage is TRBV27 and J usage is TRBJ1-1, with TRBD1 as a possible D gene (6 bases). The CDR3 extends over 14 amino acids. Germline CDR1 reads MNHEY; CDR2 reads SMNVEV (reference sequence). The V end lost 8 bases, the J end lost 3 bases, and 16 bases lay between the germline ends. This CDR3 reads CASGTGNLDTEAFF. The DNA for the CDR3 is TGTGCCAGCGGCACAGGGAACTTGGACACTGAAGCTTTCTTT.

This chain uses TRBV18 with TRBJ2-3; 8 bases fit TRBD2. Looked up from germline, CDR1 is KGHSH and CDR2 is LQKENI. This CDR3 spans 17 amino acids. V lost 0 bases and J lost 3; bases outside the gene matches: 8. CDR3 residues: CASSPPDGRASTDTQYF. The CDR3 DNA reads TGTGCCAGCTCACCACCGGACGGGAGGGCCAGTACAGATACGCAGTATTTT.

To note about this clone: The junction departs from germline at one end; a sequencing error may be responsible. This chain connects TRBV6-5 to TRBJ1-6; 9 positions agree with TRBD1. The CDR3 is 15 amino acids. CDR1 and CDR2 (germline): MNHEY, SVGAGI. The CDR3 nucleotides are TGTGCCAGCAGATACTGGGACAGGGAAGGTTCACCCCTCCACTTT. Residues: CASRYWDREGSPLHF.

The genes are TRBV19 and TRBJ2-3; perhaps TRBD1 as D (6 bases). Germline V gene sequence: CDR1 LNHDA, CDR2 SQIVND (reference sequence). The CDR3 consists of 15 residues. Between the trimmed V and J ends, which lost 8 bases and 1 base, there was a span of 16 bases. CDR3 bases: TGTGCCAGTTCCGACACAGGGCGAGGCACAGATACGCAGTATTTT. Translated: CASSDTGRGTDTQYF.

The V call is TRBV27, the J call TRBJ2-1; weak D call: TRBD1 (5 bases). Trimming took 0 bases from V and 2 from J, leaving 8 bases between them. Germline V gene sequence: CDR1 MNHEY, CDR2 SMNVEV (reference sequence). CDR3 size: 15 residues. The CDR3: CASSLSTGTYNEQFF. The CDR3 DNA is TGTGCCAGCAGTTTATCTACAGGTACCTACAATGAGCAGTTCTTC.

The chain is built from TRBV18 and TRBJ1-2; TRBD1 aligns across 9 bases. The CDR3 covers 17 residues. Per the germline V gene, CDR1 is KGHSH and CDR2 is LQKENI. Unmatched junction bases numbered 9, after V lost 3 bases and J lost 1 base. The CDR3 DNA reads TGTGCCAGCTCACCTAGGGACAGGGTATCTGATAACTATGGCTACACCTTC. Its translation is CASSPRDRVSDNYGYTF.

The chain carries TRBV30 and TRBJ1-3; possibly TRBD1 for D (5 bases). Trimming removed 0 bases at V and 0 bases at J, with 9 bases between. CDR1 and CDR2 (germline): GTSNPN, SVGIG (reference sequence). The CDR3 spans 15 residues. The CDR3, as DNA: TGTGCCTGGAGTGTCGGGACGCTCTCTGGAAACACCATATATTTT. This gives the protein CAWSVGTLSGNTIYF. Together with reference TRBV30 and TRBJ1-3, the CDR3 gives the full variable domain: SQTIHQWPATLVQPVGSPLSLECTVEGTSNPNLYWYRQAAGRGLQLLFYSVGIGQISSEVPQNLSASRPQDRQFILSSKKLLLSDSGFYLCAWSVGTLSGNTIYFGEGSWLTVV.

This clone appeared once. This same CDR3 is encoded by further DNA sequences in the sample. V usage is TRBV2 and J usage is TRBJ2-7; no clear D gene. From germline, CDR1 is SNHLY and CDR2 FYNNEI. CDR3 length: 11 residues. V shed 4 bases and J shed 4 bases, with 5 bases lying between them. The CDR3 is CASSGGYEQYF. In DNA form, the CDR3 reads TGTGCCAGCAGTGGAGGATACGAGCAGTACTTC.

The J gene is TRBJ1-2, the V gene TRBV10-3; D is unresolved. CDR1 is ENHRY and CDR2 is SYGVKD in the germline V gene. V was pared by 3 bases and J by 1 base, with 9 bases between. The CDR3 is 14 amino acids. The CDR3 here is CAISEGQDNYGYTF. Written as DNA, the CDR3 is TGTGCCATCAGTGAAGGTCAAGATAACTATGGCTACACCTTC.